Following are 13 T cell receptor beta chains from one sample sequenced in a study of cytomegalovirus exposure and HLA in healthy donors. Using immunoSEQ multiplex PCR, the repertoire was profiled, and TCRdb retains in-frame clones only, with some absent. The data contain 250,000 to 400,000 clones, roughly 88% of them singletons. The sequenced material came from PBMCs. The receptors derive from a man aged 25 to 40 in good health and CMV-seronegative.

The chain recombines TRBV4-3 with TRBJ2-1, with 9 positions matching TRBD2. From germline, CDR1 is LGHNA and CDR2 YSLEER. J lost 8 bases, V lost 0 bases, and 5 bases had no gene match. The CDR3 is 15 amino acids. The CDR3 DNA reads TGCGCCAGCAGCCAAGACGCGGGGGGGCCCGATGAGCAGTTCTTC. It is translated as CASSQDAGGPDEQFF.

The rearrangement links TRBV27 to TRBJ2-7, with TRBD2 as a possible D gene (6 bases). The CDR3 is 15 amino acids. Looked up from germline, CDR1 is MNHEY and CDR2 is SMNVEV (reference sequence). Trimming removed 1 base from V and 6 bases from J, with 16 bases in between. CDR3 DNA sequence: TGTGCCAGCAGTTTATTGGAGGGGCGCGGGCTCGAGCAGTACTTC. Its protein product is CASSLLEGRGLEQYF.

CDR3 region: CASSLLGSNTGELFF. The CDR3 DNA is TGCGCCAGCAGCTTGTTGGGCTCGAACACCGGGGAGCTGTTTTTT. This chain links TRBV5-1 with TRBJ2-2; D not certain. The V and J ends lost 1 base and 0 bases respectively, with 7 bases between them. CDR1 and CDR2 from the germline V gene are SGHRS and YFSETQ. The CDR3 loop spans 15 amino acids.

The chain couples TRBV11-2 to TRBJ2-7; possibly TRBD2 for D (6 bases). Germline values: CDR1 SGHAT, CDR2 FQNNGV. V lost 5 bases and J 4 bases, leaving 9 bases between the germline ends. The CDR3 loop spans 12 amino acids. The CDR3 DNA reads TGTGCCAGCAGCCCCGGAGGGTACGAGCAGTACTTC. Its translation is CASSPGGYEQYF.

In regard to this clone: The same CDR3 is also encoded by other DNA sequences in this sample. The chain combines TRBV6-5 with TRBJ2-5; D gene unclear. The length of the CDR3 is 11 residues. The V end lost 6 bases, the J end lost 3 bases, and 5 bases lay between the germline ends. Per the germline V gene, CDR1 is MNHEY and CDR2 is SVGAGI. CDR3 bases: TGTGCCAGCAGCCGAGAAGAGACCCAGTACTTC. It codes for CASSREETQYF.

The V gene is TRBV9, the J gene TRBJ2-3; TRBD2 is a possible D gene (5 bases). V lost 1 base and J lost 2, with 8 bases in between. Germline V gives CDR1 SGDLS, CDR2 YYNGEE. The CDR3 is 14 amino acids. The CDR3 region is CASSVSGNTDTQYF. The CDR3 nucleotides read TGTGCCAGCAGCGTATCGGGAAACACAGATACGCAGTATTTT.

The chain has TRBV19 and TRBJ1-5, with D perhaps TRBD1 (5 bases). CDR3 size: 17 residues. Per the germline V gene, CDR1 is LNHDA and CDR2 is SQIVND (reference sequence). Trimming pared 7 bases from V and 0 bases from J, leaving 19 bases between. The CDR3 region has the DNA TGTGCCAGTAAGGACAAGGCGACGTCGAGTAGCAATCAGCCCCAGCATTTT. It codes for CASKDKATSSSNQPQHF.

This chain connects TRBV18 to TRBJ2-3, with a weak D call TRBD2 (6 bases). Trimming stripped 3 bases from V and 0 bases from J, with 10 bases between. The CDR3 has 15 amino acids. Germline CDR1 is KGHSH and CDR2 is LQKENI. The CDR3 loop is CASSPLATSTDTQYF. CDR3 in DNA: TGTGCCAGCTCACCGCTAGCGACTAGCACAGATACGCAGTATTTT. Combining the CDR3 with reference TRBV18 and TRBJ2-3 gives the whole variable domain NAGVMQNPRHLVRRRGQEARLRCSPMKGHSHVYWYRQLPEEGLKFMVYLQKENIIDESGMPKERFSAEFPKEGPSILRIQQVVRGDSAAYFCASSPLATSTDTQYFGPGTRLTVL.

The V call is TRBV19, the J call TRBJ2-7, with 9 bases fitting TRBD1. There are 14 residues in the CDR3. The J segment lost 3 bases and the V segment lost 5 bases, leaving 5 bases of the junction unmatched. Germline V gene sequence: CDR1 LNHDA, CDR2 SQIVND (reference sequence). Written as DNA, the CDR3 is TGTGCCAGTAGTCCAGGACAGGGGCACTACGAGCAGTACTTC. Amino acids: CASSPGQGHYEQYF. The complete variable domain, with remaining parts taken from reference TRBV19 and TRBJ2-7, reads DGGITQSPKYLFRKEGQNVTLSCEQNLNHDAMYWYRQDPGQGLRLIYYSQIVNDFQKGDIAEGYSVSREKKESFPLTVTSAQKNPTAFYLCASSPGQGHYEQYFGPGTRLTVT.

CDR3: CASSIVDREYGYTF. The CDR3 coding sequence is TGTGCCAGTAGTATAGTGGACAGGGAATATGGCTACACCTTC. The chain joins TRBV19 to TRBJ1-2; 8 nucleotides align to TRBD1. Looked up from germline, CDR1 is LNHDA and CDR2 is SQIVND (reference sequence). The CDR3 sequence is 14 residues long. The V segment lost 1 base and the J segment 5 bases; nucleotides outside the gene matches: 3.

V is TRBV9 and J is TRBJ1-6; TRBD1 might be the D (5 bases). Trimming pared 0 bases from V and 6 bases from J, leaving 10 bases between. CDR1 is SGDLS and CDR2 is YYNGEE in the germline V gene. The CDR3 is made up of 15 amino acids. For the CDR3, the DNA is TGTGCCAGCAGCGTAGGTGTGACAGCTAATTCACCCCTCCACTTT. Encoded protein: CASSVGVTANSPLHF.

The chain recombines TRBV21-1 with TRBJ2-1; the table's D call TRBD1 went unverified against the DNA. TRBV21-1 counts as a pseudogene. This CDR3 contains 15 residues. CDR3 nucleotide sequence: TGTGCCAGCAGCCTCGACAGGGAGGCCTACAATGAGCAGTTCTTC. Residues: CASSLDREAYNEQFF.

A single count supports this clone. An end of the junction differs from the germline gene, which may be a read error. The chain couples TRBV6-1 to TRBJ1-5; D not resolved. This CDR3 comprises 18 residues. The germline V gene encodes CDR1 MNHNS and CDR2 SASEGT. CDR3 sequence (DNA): TGTGCCAGCAGTAAAGCAGCGAACCCAGTAAATCCCAATCAGCCCCAGCATTTT. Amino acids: CASSKAANPVNPNQPQHF.